A single sample gave rise to the 4 T cell receptor beta chains below, sequenced in a study of somatic mutations in cytotoxic T cells in rheumatoid arthritis. TCRdb's copy holds only in-frame clones and misses some; the assay was immunoSEQ multiplex PCR. The sample includes approximately 30,000 clones, roughly 80% of them seen just once. Sequencing was carried out using CD8+ T cells sorted from blood. These TCRs come from an adult with rheumatoid arthritis.

The chain links TRBV6-4 to TRBJ2-5; 11 nucleotides match TRBD2. Germline V gene sequence: CDR1 MRHNA, CDR2 SNTAGT. The junction had 6 bases not matched to a gene; V was cut back by 3 bases and J by 6 bases. The CDR3 totals 15 residues. CDR3 DNA sequence: TGTGCCAGCAGTGAGGATAGCGGGGGGGAGAAGACCCAGTACTTC. Encoded protein: CASSEDSGGEKTQYF.

J is TRBJ2-2 and V is TRBV7-8, with D possibly matching TRBD2 (5 bases). The CDR3 runs 15 residues. Germline V gene data show CDR1 as SGHVS and CDR2 as FQNEAQ. Trimming stripped 5 bases from V and 3 bases from J, with 13 bases between. The CDR3 reads CASSLERFYTGELFF. The CDR3 coding sequence is TGTGCCAGCAGCCTCGAGCGGTTCTACACCGGGGAGCTGTTTTTT.

The chain recombines TRBV19 with TRBJ2-2; the match to TRBD1 covers 8 bases. The CDR3 loop spans 12 amino acids. Trimming took 10 bases from V and 5 from J; bases not matched to a gene: 3. Germline loops: CDR1 LNHDA, CDR2 SQIVND (reference sequence). The chain's CDR3 is CATWTGTGELFF. As DNA, the CDR3 is TGTGCCACCTGGACAGGGACCGGGGAGCTGTTTTTT.

The V and J genes are TRBV27 and TRBJ2-3; 7 nucleotides agree with TRBD1. The CDR3 sequence is 17 residues long. V lost 7 bases and J lost 0; bases outside the gene matches: 13. Germline V gene data show CDR1 as MNHEY and CDR2 as SMNVEV (reference sequence). CDR3 DNA: TGTGCCAGCACGTCACTGCTCACAGGGGCTAGCACAGATACGCAGTATTTT. Translating gives CASTSLLTGASTDTQYF.